The rows below give T cell receptor beta chains drawn from one sample of a study of beta chain features in type 1 diabetes. Clones were read by immunoSEQ multiplex PCR, and TCRdb kept only the in-frame ones, dropping some. The data show about 650,000 clones, 9.5% to 15% seen once. Sequenced sample: naive CD4+ T cells from blood. The receptors derive from a man aged 25 to 40 with type 1 diabetes. The CDR3 runs from the conserved cysteine through the conserved F or W. Fields, in order: D gene, J gene, V gene, clone size, CDR3 DNA, CDR3 protein. The D gene is left open where the match is weak. Not every row has a clone size; where given, it reads once, few, many or a size class.

>TRBD1|TRBJ2-3|TRBV7-2|.
TGTGCCAGCAGCTTAGCGGGCGACAGGGGGAAAGGGAATACGCAGTATTTT
CASSLAGDRGKGNTQYF
>.|TRBJ1-5|TRBV5-5|few
TGTGCCAGCAGCTTTAGTGAAAATCAGCCCCAGCATTTT
CASSFSENQPQHF
>.|TRBJ1-4|TRBV10-3|.
TGTGCCATCAGTGATGCGCAGGGTACTAATGAAAAACTGTTTTTT
CAISDAQGTNEKLFF
>.|TRBJ2-2|TRBV19|.
TGTGCCAGTAGTATAGTACAGACTCCTCTTACCGGGGAGCTGTTTTTT
CASSIVQTPLTGELFF
>.|TRBJ1-1|TRBV6-5|few
TGTGCCAGCAGTTACCCCGTATACACTGAAGCTTTCTTT
CASSYPVYTEAFF
>TRBD1|TRBJ2-5|TRBV10-3|few
TGTGCCATCAGCCTCCGACAGGGTACCCAAGAGACCCAGTACTTC
CAISLRQGTQETQYF
>.|TRBJ2-3|TRBV30|few
TGTGCCTGGAGAGCTCCAAGCACAGATACGCAGTATTTT
CAWRAPSTDTQYF
>.|TRBJ2-7|TRBV27|few
TGTGCCAGCAGTTTGGCCGGACGGGACTACGAGCAGTACTTC
CASSLAGRDYEQYF
>.|TRBJ1-4|TRBV7-9|few
TGTGCCAGCATCGGCGGGGGCCGTGAAAAACTGTTCTTT
CASIGGGREKLFF
>.|TRBJ1-1|TRBV6-5|few
TGTGCCAGCAGTTCCCGTGACAGGACTGAAGCTTTCTTT
CASSSRDRTEAFF
>TRBD1|TRBJ1-2|TRBV4-3|.
TGCGCCAGCAGCCAAGGGACAGGGTCTGGCTACACCTTC
CASSQGTGSGYTF
>TRBD2|TRBJ2-5|TRBV7-2|.
TGTGCCAGCAGCCAATGGACTAGCGAAAGAGAGACCCAGTACTTC
CASSQWTSERETQYF
>TRBD1|TRBJ1-2|TRBV28|few
TGTGCCAGCAGTCCCGGGACAGGGATTGGCTACACCTTC
CASSPGTGIGYTF
>TRBD1|TRBJ2-7|TRBV6-5|.
TGTGCCAGCAGTTTAGACAGGGGGCCCTCCTACGAGCAGTACTTC
CASSLDRGPSYEQYF
>.|TRBJ2-7|TRBV5-1|few
TGCGCCAGCAGCCTGGGGGGCGGGGACCACGAGCAGTACTTC
CASSLGGGDHEQYF
>.|TRBJ2-7|TRBV7-9|few
TGTGCCAGCAGCTTAGAGGGGCCTTGGTACGAGCAGTACTTC
CASSLEGPWYEQYF
>TRBD1|TRBJ2-3|TRBV5-1|few
TGCGCCAGCTCTGCAACAGGGGACCCCACAGATACGCAGTATTTT
CASSATGDPTDTQYF
>.|TRBJ2-3|TRBV5-1|.
TGCGCCAGCATCAAAACAGGGCTAAGCACAGATACGCAGTATTTT
CASIKTGLSTDTQYF
>.|TRBJ2-7|TRBV15|.
TGTGCCACCAGCAGAGATCGGGGCACCTCCTACGAGCAGTACTTC
CATSRDRGTSYEQYF
>.|TRBJ2-3|TRBV4-1|.
TGCGCCAGCAGAGGGCAGGCCCCAGATACGCAGTATTTT
CASRGQAPDTQYF
>.|TRBJ2-6|TRBV7-6|few
TGTGCCAGCAGCTCGAACAGGGTTGGGGCCAACGTCCTGACTTTC
CASSSNRVGANVLTF
>.|TRBJ2-2|TRBV20-1|few
TGCAGTGCAACGAACACCGGGGAGCTGTTTTTT
CSATNTGELFF
>.|TRBJ2-2|TRBV29-1|.
TGCAGCGTTGGGCAGGGTAGCCACACCGGGGAGCTGTTTTTT
CSVGQGSHTGELFF
>.|TRBJ2-3|TRBV7-6|few
TGTGCCAGCAGCTTAGCGGGGGGCACAGATACGCAGTATTTT
CASSLAGGTDTQYF
>TRBD1|TRBJ1-2|TRBV5-1|.
TGCGCCAGCAGCTTGCAGGGGGACTATGGCTACACCTTC
CASSLQGDYGYTF
>.|TRBJ2-4|TRBV4-1|.
TGCGCCAGCAGCCAAGAGGGACTGATAGCCAAAAACATTCAGTACTTC
CASSQEGLIAKNIQYF
>TRBD1|TRBJ1-1|TRBV4-3|few
TGCGCCAGCAGCCAAGCCCGACAGGGTGCCGGGGCTTTCTTT
CASSQARQGAGAFF
>TRBD1|TRBJ2-7|TRBV5-1|.
TGCGCCAGCAGCACACAGGGGGTACCCTACGAGCAGTACTTC
CASSTQGVPYEQYF
>TRBD1|TRBJ2-2|TRBV4-3|.
TGCGCCAGCAGCCAAGAAAGCCCCGGGACAGGGAACACCGGGGAGCTGTTTTTT
CASSQESPGTGNTGELFF
>.|TRBJ2-7|TRBV7-8|.
TGTGCCAGCAGCAAAGGATACGAGCAGTACTTC
CASSKGYEQYF
>.|TRBJ2-3|TRBV7-3|.
TGTGCCAGCAGCCGAGGGGCGGGGCCCACAGATACGCAGTATTTT
CASSRGAGPTDTQYF
>.|TRBJ2-3|TRBV7-2|.
TGTGCCAGCAGCTTAAGGGGAAACAGGCGTCTTAGCACAGATACGCAGTATTTT
CASSLRGNRRLSTDTQYF
>TRBD1|TRBJ2-1|TRBV7-6|.
TGTGCCAGCAGCTACTCCCAGGGGGCCAATGAGCAGTTCTTC
CASSYSQGANEQFF
>.|TRBJ1-2|TRBV19|few
TGTGCCAGTAGTATCCGCCGCGGGGAAGATGGCTACACCTTC
CASSIRRGEDGYTF
>.|TRBJ2-3|TRBV6-5|.
TGTGCCAGCAGTTTCCAACAGAGCACAGATACGCAGTATTTT
CASSFQQSTDTQYF
>TRBD2|TRBJ2-2|TRBV10-3|few
TGTGCCATCAGTAGCGGGGCACAAACCGGGGAGCTGTTTTTT
CAISSGAQTGELFF
>.|TRBJ1-1|TRBV5-4|.
TGTGCCAGCAGCTCGGCCATGAACACTGAAGCTTTCTTT
CASSSAMNTEAFF
>.|TRBJ1-5|TRBV18|once
TGTGCCAGCTCACCACTACCGGGGGTCGAAGGTCAGCCCCAGCATTTT
CASSPLPGVEGQPQHF
>TRBD1|TRBJ2-6|TRBV7-9|.
TGTGCCAGCAGCTTATTCCGGGACAGGGGGAGCGGGGCCAACGTCCTGACTTTC
CASSLFRDRGSGANVLTF
>.|TRBJ1-5|TRBV30|few
TGTGCCTGGATCAACAGGTCCCCGAGGGGTCAGCCCCAGCATTTT
CAWINRSPRGQPQHF